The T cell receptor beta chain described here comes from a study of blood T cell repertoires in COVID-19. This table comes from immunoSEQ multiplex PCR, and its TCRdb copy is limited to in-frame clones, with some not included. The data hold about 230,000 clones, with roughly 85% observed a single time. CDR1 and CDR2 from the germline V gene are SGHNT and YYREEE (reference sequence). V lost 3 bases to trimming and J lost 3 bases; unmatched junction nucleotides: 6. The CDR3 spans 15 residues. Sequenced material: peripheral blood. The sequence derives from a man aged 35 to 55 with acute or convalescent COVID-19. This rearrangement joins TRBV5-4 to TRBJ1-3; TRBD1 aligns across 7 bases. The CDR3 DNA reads TGTGCCAGCAGCTCACCAACAGGGGATGGAAACACCATATATTTT. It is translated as CASSSPTGDGNTIYF.